Listed here are 12 T cell receptor beta chains from one sample, sequenced in a study of T cell responses to AZD1222 COVID-19 vaccine. Some clones are missing from TCRdb's copy, which holds only in-frame ones; the method was immunoSEQ multiplex PCR. Of approximately 190,000 clones listed, approximately 91% are singletons. Specimen: peripheral blood, collected on day 0 of AZD1222 vaccination. Every receptor here comes from an adult in good health.

The chain carries TRBV7-3 and TRBJ1-2; D is undetermined. The germline V gene has CDR1 SGHTA and CDR2 FQGTGA. The V and J ends lost 2 bases and 7 bases respectively, with 14 bases between them. This CDR3 comprises 14 residues. The CDR3 loop reads CASSLLPESGGYTF. The CDR3 DNA reads as TGTGCCAGCAGCTTATTGCCGGAGTCGGGTGGCTACACCTTC.

This clone was recorded a few times. V and J are TRBV29-1 and TRBJ2-2; tentative D call: TRBD1 (6 bases). Germline CDR1 SQVTM, CDR2 ANQGSEA. V lost 7 bases and J lost 6, with 18 bases in between. CDR3 length equals 14 residues. DNA for the CDR3: TGCAGCGCTGGGGGCCTGTCTGGGGCCGGGGAGCTGTTTTTT. This encodes CSAGGLSGAGELFF.

The chain links TRBV7-3 to TRBJ2-7; a possible D gene is TRBD2 (6 bases). This CDR3 spans 16 amino acids. V was shortened by 1 base and J by 7 bases, with 20 bases between the two germline ends. Germline V gene data show CDR1 as SGHTA and CDR2 as FQGTGA. CDR3 residues: CASSLSPGAPPGEQYF. The CDR3 nucleotides read TGTGCCAGCAGCTTAAGCCCGGGAGCCCCGCCGGGGGAGCAGTACTTC.

The V call is TRBV11-2, the J call TRBJ1-2; 9 nucleotides align to TRBD1. CDR1 is SGHAT, CDR2 FQNNGV, per germline. Losses at the gene ends were 1 base for V and 4 bases for J; bases not matched to a gene: 10. The CDR3 runs to 17 residues. For the CDR3, the DNA is TGTGCCAGCAGCTTAGGAAGGGGACAGGGTTACCCCTATGGCTACACCTTC. Translation: CASSLGRGQGYPYGYTF.

The rearrangement links TRBV11-2 to TRBJ2-5; D remains ambiguous. V shed 1 base and J shed 3 bases, with 15 bases lying between them. The germline gives CDR1 SGHAT, CDR2 FQNNGV. CDR3 length equals 16 residues. The CDR3 nucleotides read TGTGCCAGCAGCTTAGTTAGCAGGCTAGGTAAAGAGACCCAGTACTTC. Its translation is CASSLVSRLGKETQYF. Supplemented by reference TRBV11-2 and TRBJ2-5, the full variable domain reads EAGVAQSPRYKIIEKRQSVAFWCNPISGHATLYWYQQILGQGPKLLIQFQNNGVVDDSQLPKDRFSAERLKGVDSTLKIQPAKLEDSAVYLCASSLVSRLGKETQYFGPGTRLLVL.

This chain connects TRBV9 to TRBJ2-1; D assignment may be TRBD1 or TRBD2 (5 bases each). Trimming left V 4 bases short and J 7 bases short, with 18 bases between. This CDR3 has 15 residues. Looked up from germline, CDR1 is SGDLS and CDR2 is YYNGEE. The CDR3, as DNA: TGTGCCAGCAGCCCCCCCGGGGCCCCTAGAAATGAGCAGTTCTTC. Protein sequence: CASSPPGAPRNEQFF. Supplemented by reference TRBV9 and TRBJ2-1, the full variable domain reads DSGVTQTPKHLITATGQRVTLRCSPRSGDLSVYWYQQSLDQGLQFLIQYYNGEERAKGNILERFSAQQFPDLHSELNLSSLELGDSALYFCASSPPGAPRNEQFFGPGTRLTVL.

The rearrangement links TRBV29-1 to TRBJ2-7, with 7 nucleotides matching TRBD1. The CDR3 spans 16 residues. Germline CDR1 and CDR2: SQVTM and ANQGSEA. J was trimmed by 0 bases and V by 5 bases; bases with no gene match: 13. The CDR3 reads CSVWQGEIWSSYEQYF. CDR3 coding DNA: TGCAGCGTTTGGCAGGGGGAGATTTGGAGCTCCTACGAGCAGTACTTC.

This chain joins TRBV18 and TRBJ2-7; D not resolved. The CDR3 covers 11 residues. The V end lost 2 bases, the J end lost 6 bases, and 5 bases lay between the germline ends. From germline, CDR1 is KGHSH and CDR2 LQKENI. The CDR3 protein is CASSPGIEQYF. The CDR3 bases are TGTGCCAGCTCACCAGGGATCGAGCAGTACTTC.

This chain uses TRBV6-5 with TRBJ1-2; 8 bases are a match to TRBD1. The trim removed 5 bases at V and 2 bases at J, leaving 7 bases unmatched. The CDR3 length is 15 residues. From germline, CDR1 is MNHEY and CDR2 SVGAGI. In DNA, the CDR3 is TGTGCCAGCAGTCCTGGACAGGGCGTAAACTATGGCTACACCTTC. This sequence encodes CASSPGQGVNYGYTF.

The chain links TRBV13 to TRBJ2-3; D not resolved. Per the germline V gene, CDR1 is PRHDT and CDR2 is FYEKMQ (reference sequence). The CDR3 sequence is 15 residues long. V was trimmed by 1 base and J by 4 bases, leaving 12 bases between them. This CDR3 is CASSLVVGMADTQYF. DNA of the CDR3: TGTGCCAGCAGCTTAGTGGTGGGAATGGCAGATACGCAGTATTTT. The variable domain in full, completed from reference TRBV13 and TRBJ2-3, reads AAGVIQSPRHLIKEKRETATLKCYPIPRHDTVYWYQQGPGQDPQFLISFYEKMQSDKGSIPDRFSAQQFSDYHSELNMSSLELGDSALYFCASSLVVGMADTQYFGPGTRLTVL.

V usage is TRBV7-9 and J usage is TRBJ2-3, with D maybe TRBD1 (6 bases). Trimming left V 5 bases short and J 0 bases short, with 15 bases between. The CDR3 runs to 16 residues. Per the germline V gene, CDR1 is SEHNR and CDR2 is FQNEAQ (reference sequence). CDR3: CASSLRTDTSTDTQYF. The CDR3 DNA is TGTGCCAGCAGCCTGAGGACAGATACTAGCACAGATACGCAGTATTTT.

J is TRBJ1-5 and V is TRBV5-6; D unresolved. Germline lookup yields CDR1 SGHDT and CDR2 YYEEEE. The V and J ends lost 1 base and 5 bases respectively, with 10 bases between them. The CDR3 runs 14 residues. CDR3 protein: CASSLWGSHQPQHF. In nucleotides, the CDR3 is TGTGCCAGCAGCTTGTGGGGATCGCATCAGCCCCAGCATTTT. The complete variable domain, with remaining parts taken from reference TRBV5-6 and TRBJ1-5, reads DAGVTQSPTHLIKTRGQQVTLRCSPKSGHDTVSWYQQALGQGPQFIFQYYEEEERQRGNFPDRFSGHQFPNYSSELNVNALLLGDSALYLCASSLWGSHQPQHFGDGTRLSIL.